Below, 4 T cell receptor beta chains from the same sample are listed, as sequenced in a study of radiation and T cells in renal cell carcinoma. Clones were sequenced by immunoSEQ multiplex PCR, and TCRdb holds only the in-frame ones, with some missing. The sample records under 100,000 clones, roughly 80% being singletons. Time point reported: blood 4 weeks post-SBRT, at nephrectomy. Treatment noted: 15 Gy SBRT to primary tumor, nephrectomy 4 weeks later. The sample was blood, taken from a patient whose treatment included radiotherapy and nephrectomy. These receptor sequences come from a man aged 50 or older with renal cell carcinoma.

The chain couples TRBV7-2 to TRBJ1-1, with D possibly TRBD1 on 6 matching bases. Between the trimmed V and J ends, which lost 5 bases and 1 base, there was a span of 17 bases. This CDR3 contains 16 residues. The germline CDR1 and CDR2 sequences are SGHTA and FQGNSA. CDR3 nucleotides: TGTGCCAGCAGCCTACAGCCTCCGGGACAGAACACTGAAGCTTTCTTT. Translation: CASSLQPPGQNTEAFF.

The chain joins TRBV9 to TRBJ2-3; TRBD2 matches 8 bases. CDR3 length: 15 amino acids. The junction had 4 bases not matched to a gene; V was cut back by 4 bases and J by 0 bases. Germline-derived CDR1 and CDR2 are SGDLS and YYNGEE. CDR3 nucleotides: TGTGCCAGCAGCATGAGCGGGGGTAGCACAGATACGCAGTATTTT. Its protein is CASSMSGGSTDTQYF.

The chain recombines TRBV2 with TRBJ2-7, with no clear D. The germline V and J ends were trimmed by 6 bases and 0 bases, with 9 bases remaining between them. This CDR3 has 13 residues. The germline V gene encodes CDR1 SNHLY and CDR2 FYNNEI. The DNA for the CDR3 is TGTGCCAGCAGGTTCCTAAGCTCCTACGAGCAGTACTTC. Its translation: CASRFLSSYEQYF.

The genes are TRBV29-1 and TRBJ2-3; 14 nucleotides agree with TRBD2. The V segment lost 3 bases and the J segment 0 bases; nucleotides outside the gene matches: 5. Germline V lookup: CDR1 SQVTM, CDR2 ANQGSEA. The CDR3 is made up of 17 amino acids. CDR3 region: CSVDGLAGGTSTDTQYF. In nucleotides, the CDR3 is TGCAGCGTTGACGGACTAGCGGGGGGAACTAGCACAGATACGCAGTATTTT.